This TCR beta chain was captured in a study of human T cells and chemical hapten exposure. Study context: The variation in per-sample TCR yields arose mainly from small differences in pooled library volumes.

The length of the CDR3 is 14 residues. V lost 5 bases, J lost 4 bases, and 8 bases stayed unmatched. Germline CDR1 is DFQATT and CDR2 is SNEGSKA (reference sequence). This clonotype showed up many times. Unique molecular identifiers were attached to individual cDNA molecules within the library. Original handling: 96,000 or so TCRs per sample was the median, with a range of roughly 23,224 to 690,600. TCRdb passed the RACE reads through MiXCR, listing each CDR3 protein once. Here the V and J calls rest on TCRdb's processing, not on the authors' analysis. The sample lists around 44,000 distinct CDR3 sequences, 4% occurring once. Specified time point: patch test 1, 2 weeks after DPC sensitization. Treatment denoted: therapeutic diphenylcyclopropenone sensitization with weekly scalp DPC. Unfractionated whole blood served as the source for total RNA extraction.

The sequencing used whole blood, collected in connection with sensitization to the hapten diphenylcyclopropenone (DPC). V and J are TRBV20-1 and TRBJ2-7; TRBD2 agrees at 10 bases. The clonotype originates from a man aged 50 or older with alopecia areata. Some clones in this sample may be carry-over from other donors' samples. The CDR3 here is CSARTGTSVYEQYF. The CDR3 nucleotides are TGCAGTGCTCGGACCGGGACTAGCGTATACGAGCAGTACTTC.